The next 4 T cell receptor beta chains were all read from a single sample in a study of blood T cell repertoires in COVID-19. Sequencing was performed with immunoSEQ multiplex PCR; in TCRdb, only in-frame clones are kept and a portion is missing. In the table there are about 190,000 clones, over 80% of which are singletons. Sample: peripheral blood. These receptors were obtained from a woman aged 30 to 39 with acute or convalescent COVID-19.

The chain is built from TRBV28 and TRBJ2-7; 9 positions agree with TRBD1. V shed 4 bases and J 2 bases; nucleotides not matched to a gene: 9. The length of the CDR3 is 16 residues. Germline assignment: CDR1 MDHEN and CDR2 SYDVKM. This CDR3 reads CASSSRTGALPYEQYF. In DNA, the CDR3 is TGTGCCAGCAGTTCCAGGACAGGGGCCCTACCCTACGAGCAGTACTTC.

The rearrangement links TRBV28 to TRBJ2-5; D might be TRBD2 (6 bases). Trimming pared 8 bases from V and 5 bases from J, leaving 15 bases between. Per the germline V gene, CDR1 is MDHEN and CDR2 is SYDVKM. The CDR3 covers 13 residues. CDR3 sequence (DNA): TGTGCCAGCCGGGGAGGTTCAGGGGAGACCCAGTACTTC. This translates into CASRGGSGETQYF.

The chain recombines TRBV11-1 with TRBJ1-2; D unresolved. V lost 1 base and J lost 5, with 5 bases in between. This CDR3 contains 12 residues. Germline CDR1 is SGHAT and CDR2 is FQDESV (reference sequence). The CDR3 protein is CASSLGEYGYTF. The CDR3 DNA reads as TGTGCCAGCAGCTTAGGAGAATATGGCTACACCTTC.

J is TRBJ2-7 and V is TRBV30; D may be TRBD1 (5 bases). The germline CDR1 and CDR2 sequences are GTSNPN and SVGIG (reference sequence). Trimming cost V 5 bases and J 1 base, with 9 bases left between them. There are 12 residues in the CDR3. The CDR3 DNA reads TGTGCCTGGGGAGACAGATCCTACGAGCAGTACTTC. Amino acids: CAWGDRSYEQYF. The full variable domain, its missing parts supplied by reference TRBV30 and TRBJ2-7, is SQTIHQWPATLVQPVGSPLSLECTVEGTSNPNLYWYRQAAGRGLQLLFYSVGIGQISSEVPQNLSASRPQDRQFILSSKKLLLSDSGFYLCAWGDRSYEQYFGPGTRLTVT.